This passage covers 8 T cell receptor beta chains from one sample sequenced in a study of blood T cell repertoires in COVID-19 (dated by TCRdb to about 2020). Libraries were made using the immunoSEQ multiplex PCR assay. Here the immuneACCESS table is served through TCRdb, limited to in-frame sequences with V and J called. Missing clones are a known gap in these copies; in checked studies unresolved V genes cover under half, and the rest lacks a known reason. The sample table contains roughly 160,000 clones; only one count was recorded for just under 85% of them. In total, the top ten clones hold approximately 8% of the sample. What was sequenced was peripheral blood. These receptor sequences come from a woman of 80 years or more with COVID-19, enrolled during active disease.

In its sample, this clone was seen a few times. The rearrangement links TRBV5-1 to TRBJ2-2; 13 bases align to TRBD2. J lost 6 bases, V lost 4 bases, and 6 bases had no gene match. CDR1 and CDR2 from the germline V gene are SGHRS and YFSETQ. The CDR3 has 16 amino acids. The CDR3 region is CASSTLAGGHPGELFF. The CDR3 DNA reads as TGCGCCAGCAGCACACTAGCGGGGGGGCATCCCGGGGAGCTGTTTTTT.

This rearrangement joins TRBV7-2 to TRBJ2-4; 16 bases map to TRBD2. Per germline, CDR1 SGHTA and CDR2 FQGNSA. The J segment lost 6 bases and the V segment lost 5 bases, leaving 10 bases of the junction unmatched. The CDR3 loop spans 18 amino acids. The CDR3 nucleotides are TGTGCCAGCAGCGGGACTAGCGGGGGGGGCGGCCGTCTAAACATTCAGTACTTC. Translation gives CASSGTSGGGGRLNIQYF.

The sample holds a few counts of this clone. The gene calls are TRBV5-1 and TRBJ2-5; 7 nucleotides align to TRBD2. This CDR3 has 15 residues. The V gene end was trimmed by 4 bases and the J gene end by 7 bases; junction bases not matched to a gene: 13. The germline CDR1 and CDR2 sequences are SGHRS and YFSETQ. CDR3 DNA: TGCGCCAGCAGCCGGGAGGTAGGGGATGGCGTGACCCAGTACTTC. Residues: CASSREVGDGVTQYF. Full variable domain (rest looked up from reference TRBV5-1 and TRBJ2-5): KAGVTQTPRYLIKTRGQQVTLSCSPISGHRSVSWYQQTPGQGLQFLFEYFSETQRNKGNFPGRFSGRQFSNSRSEMNVSTLELGDSALYLCASSREVGDGVTQYFGPGTRLLVL.

The V and J genes are TRBV7-2 and TRBJ2-5; 8 positions agree with TRBD2. The CDR3 spans 13 residues. CDR1 SGHTA and CDR2 FQGNSA come from the germline V gene. The ends lost 8 bases at V and 6 bases at J; junction bases unmatched: 8. For the CDR3, the DNA is TGTGCCAGCTCCCGGGGGGGCAGTCAGACCCAGTACTTC. This gives the protein CASSRGGSQTQYF.

V usage is TRBV3-1 (or the pseudogene TRBV3-2) and J usage is TRBJ1-2, with a weak D call TRBD1 (5 bases). CDR3 length: 14 residues. Germline CDR1 is LGHDT and CDR2 is YNNKEL (reference sequence). The V end was cut by 5 bases, the J end by 4 bases, with 14 bases between. The CDR3 region is CASSDRDGSYGYTF. The CDR3 DNA is TGTGCCAGCAGCGACCGGGACGGGAGCTATGGCTACACCTTC.

J is TRBJ2-7 and V is TRBV7-6; D not certain. The CDR3 spans 15 residues. Germline lookup yields CDR1 SGHVS and CDR2 FNYEAQ. V was shortened by 1 base and J by 2 bases, with 12 bases between the two germline ends. The CDR3 sequence is CASSLGQPLTYEQYF. The CDR3 nucleotides read TGTGCCAGCAGCTTAGGTCAACCACTTACCTACGAGCAGTACTTC.

The V call is TRBV25-1, the J call TRBJ1-2; a weak D match, TRBD1 (5 bases). Germline CDR1 and CDR2: MGHDK and SYGVNS. V gave up 7 bases and J gave up 4 bases, with 16 bases separating them. The CDR3 totals 14 residues. CDR3 in DNA: TGTGCCAGCAATCCGTGGGGGGAACCCTATGGCTACACCTTC. It translates to CASNPWGEPYGYTF.

In DNA form, the CDR3 reads TGTGCCAGCAGTGCACCGGGGTGGAACACCATATATTTT. It yields the protein CASSAPGWNTIYF. V and J are TRBV2 and TRBJ1-3; D unclear. The CDR3 totals 13 residues. V was pared by 4 bases and J by 7 bases, with 11 bases between. CDR1 and CDR2 from the germline V gene are SNHLY and FYNNEI.